The 14 T cell receptor beta chains below were found in one sample sequenced in a study of blood T cells in healthy people across ages. Using a J-beta primer mix together with a sample-barcoded 5' primer, a second PCR was run for roughly 6 to 11 cycles. TCRdb reanalysed the 5' RACE reads using MiXCR and keeps one entry per CDR3 protein. In the table there are roughly 680,000 distinct CDR3 sequences, around a fifth of which are singletons. Material: blood. Source of these receptors: a man between 65 and 80 years old in good health.

This clonotype was seen only a few times. The V gene is TRBV7-2, the J gene TRBJ2-5, with 12 bases matching TRBD2. The J call may be wrong; the DNA end is better matched by TRBJ2-7. The germline V gene has CDR1 SGHTA and CDR2 FQGNSA. CDR3 length: 14 residues. The CDR3 nucleotides read TGTGCCAGCAGCCGACTAGCGGGAGTCAGCGAGCAGTACTTC. It codes for CASSRLAGVSEQYF.

This chain links TRBV5-5 with TRBJ2-2; 7 bases agree with TRBD1. CDR3 length equals 15 residues. Germline trimming cut 3 bases from V and 4 bases from J; bases unmatched to any gene: 6. Germline V gene sequence: CDR1 SGHKS, CDR2 YYEKEE (reference sequence). The CDR3, as DNA: TGTGCCAGCAGCTCGTTAGACAGGGTCACCGGGGAGCTGTTTTTT. Residues: CASSSLDRVTGELFF.

The sample holds a few counts of this clonotype. The V and J genes are TRBV20-1 and TRBJ2-5; no firm D call. Near its end, the DNA agrees better with TRBJ2-7, so the J call may be wrong. CDR3 length equals 13 residues. Germline V CDR1 and CDR2: DFQATT, SNEGSKA (reference sequence). As DNA, the CDR3 is TGCAGTGCGGGTGGCGGAGACTTTTACGAGCAGTACTTC. Protein: CSAGGGDFYEQYF.

This rearrangement joins TRBV7-2 to TRBJ1-4; TRBD1 matches at 10 bases. CDR1 is SGHTA and CDR2 is FQGNSA in the germline V gene. The CDR3 loop spans 15 amino acids. The V and J ends lost 5 bases and 8 bases, in that order; junction bases with no gene match: 8. The CDR3 sequence: CASSPKTGGGEKLFF. DNA of the CDR3: TGTGCCAGCAGCCCCAAGACAGGGGGCGGCGAAAAACTGTTTTTT.

CDR3 DNA sequence: TGTGCCAGCAGCCAGATCGGGACCCAGTACTTC. Amino acids: CASSQIGTQYF. V usage is TRBV3-1 and J usage is TRBJ2-5; the D is unclear. V shed 3 bases and J shed 7 bases, with 6 bases lying between them. Germline CDR1 reads LGHDT; CDR2 reads YNNKEL (reference sequence). The CDR3 runs to 11 residues.

This clonotype was found a few times. This rearrangement joins TRBV18 to TRBJ2-5; TRBD1 or TRBD2 may be the D gene (5 bases each). Deletions cut 0 bases from V and 5 bases from J, with 10 bases between. Germline V gene sequence: CDR1 KGHSH, CDR2 LQKENI. The CDR3 is made up of 14 amino acids. CDR3 sequence (DNA): TGTGCCAGCTCACCACCGGGACGGCCGGAGACCCAGTACTTC. The encoded protein is CASSPPGRPETQYF. Looking up the rest from reference TRBV18 and TRBJ2-5 gives the full variable domain: NAGVMQNPRHLVRRRGQEARLRCSPMKGHSHVYWYRQLPEEGLKFMVYLQKENIIDESGMPKERFSAEFPKEGPSILRIQQVVRGDSAAYFCASSPPGRPETQYFGPGTRLLVL.

The J gene is TRBJ1-1, the V gene TRBV6-5; 8 nucleotides agree with TRBD1. With 5 bases clipped from V and 10 bases from J, the junction kept 6 bases outside the gene matches. CDR3 length equals 12 residues. CDR1 and CDR2 (germline): MNHEY, SVGAGI. The CDR3 bases are TGTGCCAGCAGTAGACAGGGGCAAGGAGCTTTCTTT. Amino acids: CASSRQGQGAFF.

The CDR3 protein is CASLPRQGGNIQYF. In DNA, the CDR3 is TGTGCCAGCCTCCCCCGACAGGGTGGGAACATTCAGTACTTC. The chain employs TRBV28 and TRBJ2-4; 7 bases align to TRBD1. The CDR3 contains 14 residues. The V and J ends lost 8 bases and 7 bases, in that order; junction bases with no gene match: 11. CDR1 and CDR2 from the germline V gene are MDHEN and SYDVKM.

This clonotype was detected a few times. This sequence joins TRBV3-1 and TRBJ2-3, with no clear D. This CDR3 has 13 residues. Trimming shortened V by 0 bases and J by 9 bases, and 10 bases separated the two germline ends. The germline V gene encodes CDR1 LGHDT and CDR2 YNNKEL (reference sequence). For the CDR3, the DNA is TGTGCCAGCAGCCAAGAGGGAATGGGAACGCAGTATTTT. Translated: CASSQEGMGTQYF.

The chain recombines TRBV27 with TRBJ1-5; tentative D call: TRBD1 (5 bases). The V and J ends lost 4 bases and 3 bases respectively, with 13 bases between them. Germline CDR1 reads MNHEY; CDR2 reads SMNVEV (reference sequence). The CDR3 length is 15 residues. The CDR3 loop is CASSSQWGLNQPQHF. CDR3 nucleotides: TGTGCCAGCAGTTCCCAGTGGGGCCTCAATCAGCCCCAGCATTTT.

The sample holds many counts of this clonotype. This chain uses TRBV10-2 with TRBJ2-5; TRBD1 matches at 7 bases. This CDR3 spans 12 amino acids. V gave up 8 bases and J gave up 1 base; unmatched junction bases: 1. Germline V CDR1 and CDR2: WSHSY, SAAADI. The CDR3 spells CASGQVQETQYF. The CDR3 DNA reads TGCGCCAGCGGACAGGTCCAAGAGACCCAGTACTTC.

V is TRBV13 and J is TRBJ2-3; perhaps TRBD2 as D (5 bases). Germline CDR1 PRHDT, CDR2 FYEKMQ (reference sequence). CDR3 length: 14 residues. V lost 6 bases to trimming and J lost 2 bases, with 12 bases between them. The CDR3 sequence: CASSYGETTDTQYF. The CDR3 DNA reads as TGTGCCAGCAGTTACGGGGAAACCACAGATACGCAGTATTTT.

This clonotype came up a few times. The genes are TRBV15 and TRBJ2-1; either TRBD1 or TRBD2 may supply D (5 bases each). The CDR3 is 16 residues long. Germline V CDR1 and CDR2: LNHNV, YYDKDF (reference sequence). The ends were cut back, 1 base at V and 4 bases at J, with 14 bases in the middle. The CDR3 DNA follows: TGTGCCACCAGCAGAGGGGGGTCCCTCGATTACAATGAGCAGTTCTTC. Amino acids: CATSRGGSLDYNEQFF.

The chain links TRBV7-9 to TRBJ2-1, with 13 bases lining up with TRBD2. The CDR3 sequence is 16 residues long. The germline V gene encodes CDR1 SEHNR and CDR2 FQNEAQ (reference sequence). Losses at the gene ends were 4 bases for V and 8 bases for J; bases not matched to a gene: 8. CDR3 loop: CASSSGLAGAIDEQFF. CDR3 coding DNA: TGTGCCAGCAGCTCCGGACTAGCGGGAGCAATCGATGAGCAGTTCTTC.